The clone carrying this T cell receptor (beta chain) was detected once. Its antigen is unidentified. One junction end does not reproduce the germline sequence, and a read error may be involved. The authors made TCR beta libraries by quantitative 5'-RACE with molecular barcodes. TCRdb fed the 5' RACE reads into MiXCR, producing one record per CDR3 protein. This sample has roughly 240,000 distinct CDR3 sequences; 8.2% occur once, and the top ten carry approximately 5%. The sample is drawn from a study of CD8 T cells in ankylosing spondylitis. There are 17 residues in the CDR3. Study-level results: According to the report, clones linked to the disease were significantly enriched in matched synovial fluid samples taken from ankylosing spondylitis patients. What seemed typical of ankylosing spondylitis blood was a TCR beta motif built from eight highly homologous variants. CD8+ cells made up the disease-linked clones, which were relatively rare in peripheral blood.

The chain combines TRBV12-3 or TRBV12-4 with TRBJ2-2; 9 nucleotides agree with TRBD1. The sequence derives from a female donor with ankylosing spondylitis or in good health (not recorded which). The specimen was blood, either unsorted or a sorted T cell fraction (not recorded which). DNA of the CDR3: TGTGTCAGCAGTCCAACAGGGGGCCCGCCGAGCACCGGGGAGCTGTTTTTT. It encodes CVSSPTGGPPSTGELFF.